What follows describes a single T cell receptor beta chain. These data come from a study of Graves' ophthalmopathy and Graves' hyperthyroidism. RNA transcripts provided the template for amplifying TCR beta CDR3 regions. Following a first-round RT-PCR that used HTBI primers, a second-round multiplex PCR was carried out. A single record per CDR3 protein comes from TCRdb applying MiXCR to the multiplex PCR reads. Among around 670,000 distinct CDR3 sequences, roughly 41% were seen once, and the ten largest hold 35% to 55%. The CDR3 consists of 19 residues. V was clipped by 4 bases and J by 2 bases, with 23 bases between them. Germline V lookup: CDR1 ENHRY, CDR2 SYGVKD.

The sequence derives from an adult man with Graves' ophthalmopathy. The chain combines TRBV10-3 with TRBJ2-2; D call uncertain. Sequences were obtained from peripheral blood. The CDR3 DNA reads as TGTGCCATCAGTGTCTCCGGCCGCCCAGCTTCCTTAAACACCGGGGAGCTGTTTTTT. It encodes CAISVSGRPASLNTGELFF.